The rows below give T cell receptor beta chains drawn from one sample of a study of T cells in Graves' hyperthyroidism and ophthalmopathy. TCRdb re-derived calls from the multiplex PCR reads in MiXCR, one entry per CDR3 protein. The sample consists of approximately 560,000 distinct CDR3 sequences, 15% to 18% of them appearing once. Sequenced sample: blood. The receptors shown here come from a young woman with Graves' hyperthyroidism. CDR3s include the opening cysteine and the closing phenylalanine or tryptophan. Fields, in order: V gene, clone size, J gene, D gene, CDR3 DNA, CDR3 protein. The D gene is left open where the match is weak. Not all rows give a size; the values are once, few, many and, for expanded clones, a class.

v_gene: TRBV12-3/TRBV12-4; abundance: many; j_gene: TRBJ1-6; d_gene: .; CDR3nt: TGTGCCAGCAGTTTCGGGCCGCCCTATAATTCACCCCTCCACTTT; CDR3aa: CASSFGPPYNSPLHF
v_gene: TRBV30; abundance: .; j_gene: TRBJ2-2; d_gene: .; CDR3nt: TGTGCCTGGGCCCACAGATTATTGAGCGGATCCACCCGGGAGCTGTTTTTT; CDR3aa: CAWAHRLLSGSTRELFF
v_gene: TRBV2; abundance: many; j_gene: TRBJ1-5; d_gene: .; CDR3nt: TGTGCCGAACCGGGACGGCTTGAGCCCCAGCATTTT; CDR3aa: CAEPGRLEPQHF
v_gene: TRBV6-1; abundance: few; j_gene: TRBJ2-2; d_gene: .; CDR3nt: TGTGCCAGCAGACTTCGATCGAACACCGGGGAGCTGTTTTTT; CDR3aa: CASRLRSNTGELFF
v_gene: TRBV18; abundance: few; j_gene: TRBJ2-3; d_gene: TRBD2; CDR3nt: TGTGCCAGCTCACCTGTGGGGGAGCGGGAGGCGACAGATACGCAGTATTTT; CDR3aa: CASSPVGEREATDTQYF
v_gene: TRBV9; abundance: .; j_gene: TRBJ2-2; d_gene: TRBD2; CDR3nt: TGTGCCAGCAGCGTAGGAAGCGGGGGGGTCGCCGGGGAGCTGTTTTTT; CDR3aa: CASSVGSGGVAGELFF
v_gene: TRBV11-2; abundance: .; j_gene: TRBJ2-1; d_gene: .; CDR3nt: TGTGCCAGCAGCTTCAGATACGGTGAGCAGTTCTTC; CDR3aa: CASSFRYGEQFF
v_gene: TRBV28; abundance: .; j_gene: TRBJ1-5; d_gene: .; CDR3nt: TGTGCCAGCAGTTTTCTAGGGGTTAAAGGCAATCAGCCCCAGCATTTT; CDR3aa: CASSFLGVKGNQPQHF
v_gene: TRBV2; abundance: many; j_gene: TRBJ2-1; d_gene: .; CDR3nt: TGTGCCAGCAGGCGAGGGCAGGACTACAATGAGCAGTTCTTC; CDR3aa: CASRRGQDYNEQFF
v_gene: TRBV6-2/TRBV6-3; abundance: .; j_gene: TRBJ2-7; d_gene: TRBD2; CDR3nt: TGTGCCAGCAGGTCGGTTGGCGGGGGGGACTACGAGCAGTACTTC; CDR3aa: CASRSVGGGDYEQYF
v_gene: TRBV5-1; abundance: many; j_gene: TRBJ1-1; d_gene: .; CDR3nt: TGCGCCAGCAGCTGGGGGATGACCGCCAGGCACACTGAAGCTTTCTTT; CDR3aa: CASSWGMTARHTEAFF
v_gene: TRBV13; abundance: .; j_gene: TRBJ2-7; d_gene: TRBD1; CDR3nt: TGTGCCAGCAGCCCTAAACCCACCGGACAGGGGTACGAGCAGTACTTC; CDR3aa: CASSPKPTGQGYEQYF
v_gene: TRBV28; abundance: few; j_gene: TRBJ1-1; d_gene: .; CDR3nt: TGTGCCAGCAGTTCATACGAGGCTCTATCGAACACTGAAGCTTTCTTT; CDR3aa: CASSSYEALSNTEAFF
v_gene: TRBV20-1; abundance: many; j_gene: TRBJ2-7; d_gene: TRBD2; CDR3nt: TGCAGTGCCCCGTCCGGTCTAGCGGGAGTTATTCACGAGCAGTACTTC; CDR3aa: CSAPSGLAGVIHEQYF
v_gene: TRBV7-2; abundance: many; j_gene: TRBJ2-7; d_gene: TRBD2; CDR3nt: TGTGCCAGCAGCTTAGTTACTAGCGGGGTGACCCGCTACGAGCAGTACTTC; CDR3aa: CASSLVTSGVTRYEQYF
v_gene: TRBV7-3; abundance: many; j_gene: TRBJ2-1; d_gene: TRBD1; CDR3nt: TGTGCCAGCAGCTCAGACAGGGGCAGCTCCTACAATGAGCAGTTCTTC; CDR3aa: CASSSDRGSSYNEQFF
v_gene: TRBV28; abundance: many; j_gene: TRBJ1-5; d_gene: .; CDR3nt: TGTGCCAGCAGCTCGGGGAATCAGCCCCAGCATTTT; CDR3aa: CASSSGNQPQHF
v_gene: TRBV18; abundance: .; j_gene: TRBJ1-4; d_gene: .; CDR3nt: TGTGCCAGCTCACCCATTCTTATTTCCGCAACTAATGAAAAACTGTTTTTT; CDR3aa: CASSPILISATNEKLFF
v_gene: TRBV7-2; abundance: many; j_gene: TRBJ2-5; d_gene: .; CDR3nt: TGTGCCAGCAGCAGTCGGGACACGAACGCCCAAGAGACCCAGTACTTC; CDR3aa: CASSSRDTNAQETQYF
v_gene: TRBV12-3/TRBV12-4; abundance: many; j_gene: TRBJ2-2; d_gene: TRBD1; CDR3nt: TGTGCCAGCAGTTCGTTAGACAGGGGGCTGAGCACCGGGGAGCTGTTTTTT; CDR3aa: CASSSLDRGLSTGELFF
v_gene: TRBV6-2/TRBV6-3; abundance: .; j_gene: TRBJ2-7; d_gene: .; CDR3nt: TGTGCCAGCAGTTACGGACACAACTCCTACGAGCAGTACTTC; CDR3aa: CASSYGHNSYEQYF
v_gene: TRBV4-2; abundance: few; j_gene: TRBJ2-2; d_gene: TRBD1; CDR3nt: TGTGCCAGCAGCCAACCTGGGGGACAGGGAGCTACCGGGGAGCTGTTTTTT; CDR3aa: CASSQPGGQGATGELFF
v_gene: TRBV20-1; abundance: few; j_gene: TRBJ2-7; d_gene: TRBD1; CDR3nt: TGCAGTGCTAGTAGACAGGGCTACGAGCAGTACTTC; CDR3aa: CSASRQGYEQYF
v_gene: TRBV29-1; abundance: .; j_gene: TRBJ1-2; d_gene: .; CDR3nt: TGCAGCGTTGAAGGGGGGCAGTATGGCTACACCTTC; CDR3aa: CSVEGGQYGYTF
v_gene: TRBV7-9; abundance: many; j_gene: TRBJ2-3; d_gene: TRBD2; CDR3nt: TGTGCCAGCAGCCCCTGGACTAGAGGGGCAGATACGCAGTATTTT; CDR3aa: CASSPWTRGADTQYF
v_gene: TRBV28; abundance: .; j_gene: TRBJ1-4; d_gene: .; CDR3nt: TGTGCCAGCAGTGCTACAAGTGCAACTAATGAAAAACTGTTTTTT; CDR3aa: CASSATSATNEKLFF